This TCR beta chain derives from a study of shared clonotypes between healthy human individuals. Looking at the study overall: The cohort comprised a couple of women and a few men. Their ages spanned 18 to 49 years. Broader study findings: Depth was large, yet rarefaction showed that sorted-subset sequencing was incomplete.

CDR1 and CDR2 from the germline V gene are SNHLY and FYNNEI. There are 13 residues in the CDR3. The ends lost 6 bases at V and 4 bases at J; junction bases unmatched: 4. Libraries were prepared by immunoSEQ multiplex PCR; TCRdb keeps only in-frame clonotypes and omits some of them. The sample lists around 750,000 clones, approximately 79% seen once, with around 1.6% in the top ten. A remark on this clone: Its cognate antigen is unknown. Other DNA sequences within the sample encode an identical CDR3.

The sequenced sample consisted of memory CD4+ T cells sorted from blood. Subset: CD45RA-negative fraction. This chain joins TRBV2 and TRBJ2-7, with 9 positions matching TRBD1. This TCR derives from a woman in her twenties or thirties in good health. The CDR3 region has the DNA TGTGCCAGCAGACAGGGGGCGGGTTACGAGCAGTACTTC. Its translation: CASRQGAGYEQYF.